A selection of T cell receptor beta chains follows, all from one sample in a study of blood T cells in healthy people across ages. TCRdb reanalysed the 5' RACE reads using MiXCR and keeps one entry per CDR3 protein. In the table there are hundreds of thousands of distinct CDR3 sequences, more than 35% of which are singletons. The sample consisted of blood. The receptors stem from an elderly man in good health. The CDR3 runs from the conserved cysteine through the conserved F or W. The D gene is left open where the match is weak. The size of a clone is reported for some rows only, either as once, few or many, or as a class for expanded clones.

v_call	clone_size	j_call	d_call	cdr3_nt	cdr3_aa
TRBV6-2/TRBV6-3	NA	TRBJ2-6	TRBD1	TGTGCCAGCAGTTACTCCGGGACAGGCACCAGGGCCAACGTCCTGACTTTC	CASSYSGTGTRANVLTF
TRBV6-2/TRBV6-3	NA	TRBJ2-7	NA	TGTGCCAGCAGTTACTCTAACAACTACGAGCAGTACTTC	CASSYSNNYEQYF
TRBV6-6	NA	TRBJ2-3	NA	TGTGCCAGCAAAATGCCTAGTAGTTATACGCAGTATTTT	CASKMPSSYTQYF
TRBV4-1	NA	TRBJ2-5	NA	TGCGCCAGCAGCCAAGATTCTGGCGGAGAGACCCAGTACTTC	CASSQDSGGETQYF
TRBV5-6	NA	TRBJ2-4	NA	TGTGCCAGCAGCTTGGGGTCCGGAGCTCTAGCCAAAAACATTCAGTACTTC	CASSLGSGALAKNIQYF
TRBV24-1	few	TRBJ1-5	TRBD1	TGTGCCGGGGATCCGACAGGGGATAGCAATCAGCCCCAGCATTTT	CAGDPTGDSNQPQHF
TRBV10-3	NA	TRBJ2-5	NA	TGTGCCATCAGTGAACGGAGGGGGGGAGAAGAGACCCAGTACTTC	CAISERRGGEETQYF
TRBV12-3/TRBV12-4	NA	TRBJ2-7	NA	TGTGCCAGCATTTCCCGAGACAGCTACGAGCAGTACTTC	CASISRDSYEQYF
TRBV12-3/TRBV12-4	NA	TRBJ2-1	TRBD1	TGTGCCAGCAGCGCCGGGACAGGGGCGACACTTTACAATGAGCAGTTCTTC	CASSAGTGATLYNEQFF
TRBV6-2/TRBV6-3	few	TRBJ2-6	TRBD2	TGTGCCAGCAGTCGACTAGCGGGGTCTATCTCTGGGGCCAACGTCCTGACTTTC	CASSRLAGSISGANVLTF
TRBV28	NA	TRBJ2-2	TRBD1	TGTGCCAGCAATACAGGGGATACCGTCACCGGGGAGCTGTTTTTT	CASNTGDTVTGELFF
TRBV2	few	TRBJ2-2	TRBD2	TGTGCCAGCAGTCGGACTAGCGGGACGTCCGGGGAGCTGTTTTTT	CASSRTSGTSGELFF
TRBV20-1	few	TRBJ2-1	NA	TGCAGTGCTATAGAATCTGTTGGAATTGAGCAGTTCTTC	CSAIESVGIEQFF
TRBV2	NA	TRBJ2-2	TRBD1	TGTGCCAGCTCCGTCGCGAGGACAGGGGCCGGGGAGCTGTTTTTT	CASSVARTGAGELFF
TRBV7-9	few	TRBJ2-6	NA	TGTGCCAGCAGTCCCTCGGGGAGCTCTGGGGCCAACGTCCTGACTTTC	CASSPSGSSGANVLTF
TRBV20-1	NA	TRBJ2-5	NA	TGCAGTGCTAGAGATCGAGTTTCTAGCATGGAGACCCAGTACTTC	CSARDRVSSMETQYF
TRBV9	few	TRBJ2-3	NA	TGTGCCAGCAGCGGTTTTGAGGGGGGGCGGACAGATACGCAGTATTTT	CASSGFEGGRTDTQYF